Listed below are T cell receptor beta chains from one sample, sequenced in a study of cytomegalovirus exposure and HLA in healthy donors. Data came from immunoSEQ multiplex PCR; TCRdb stores just in-frame clones and leaves some out. The sample holds under 130,000 clones, around 61% seen once. Sequenced: PBMCs. Receptors were obtained from a woman aged 45-65 years in good health and CMV-seronegative. Each CDR3 is given with its conserved first and last residue. A D gene is named only where the DNA matches it firmly. Expanded clones get a size class; other rows say once, few or many, or leave the size out.

>TRBJ2-5|TRBD2|.|TRBV4-1
CASSQGLAGPQETQYF
TGCGCCAGCAGCCAGGGGTTAGCGGGACCTCAAGAGACCCAGTACTTC
>TRBJ1-5|.|.|TRBV6-5
CASSDTGYNQPQHF
TGTGCCAGCAGTGACACAGGGTACAATCAGCCCCAGCATTTT
>TRBJ1-2|.|.|TRBV6-1
CASSGTVYNYGYTF
TGTGCCAGCAGTGGGACAGTTTATAACTATGGCTACACCTTC
>TRBJ2-7|TRBD2|.|TRBV27
CASRHNSGGAFHEQYF
TGTGCCAGCAGACATAATAGCGGGGGGGCGTTTCACGAGCAGTACTTC
>TRBJ2-3|.|once|TRBV4-1
CASSHQDFTDTQYF
TGCGCCAGCAGCCATCAGGATTTCACAGATACGCAGTATTTT
>TRBJ1-4|TRBD1|.|TRBV5-1
CASSLEARDSLINEKLFF
TGCGCCAGCAGCTTGGAGGCGAGGGACAGCCTCATTAATGAAAAACTGTTTTTT
>TRBJ1-3|TRBD1|.|TRBV11-2
CASSLLPTGSGNTIYF
TGTGCCAGCAGCTTACTCCCGACAGGGTCCGGAAACACCATATATTTT
>TRBJ2-6|.|.|TRBV19
CASSIRTASGANVLTF
TGTGCCAGTAGTATTAGGACAGCCTCTGGGGCCAACGTCCTGACTTTC
>TRBJ2-5|.|.|TRBV5-6
CASSLDLAETQYF
TGTGCCAGCAGCTTGGATCTAGCAGAGACCCAGTACTTC
>TRBJ2-3|TRBD2|.|TRBV11-3
CASSPGRREVTDTQYF
TGTGCCAGCAGCCCCGGGAGGAGGGAGGTCACAGATACGCAGTATTTT
>TRBJ2-1|.|.|TRBV28
CASSFTPQGMWYNEQFF
TGTGCCAGCAGTTTTACCCCTCAGGGCATGTGGTACAATGAGCAGTTCTTC
>TRBJ2-7|.|.|TRBV6-1
CASSELAREQYF
TGTGCCAGCAGTGAACTAGCTCGCGAGCAGTACTTC
>TRBJ1-4|TRBD1|few|TRBV7-2
CASSLSQGATNEKLFF
TGTGCCAGCAGCTTGTCACAGGGGGCCACTAATGAAAAACTGTTTTTT
>TRBJ1-5|.|.|TRBV28
CASSLAAESNQPQHF
TGTGCCAGCAGTTTAGCGGCAGAGAGCAATCAGCCCCAGCATTTT
>TRBJ1-1|.|once|TRBV11-2
CASSLIEGIAFF
TGTGCCAGCAGCTTGATTGAGGGTATTGCTTTCTTT
>TRBJ1-2|.|once|TRBV19
CASKEGNYGYTF
TGTGCCAGTAAGGAGGGGAACTATGGCTACACCTTC
>TRBJ2-3|.|few|TRBV12-5
CASDPRGLSTDTQYF
TGTGCTAGTGACCCAAGGGGACTTAGCACAGATACGCAGTATTTT
>TRBJ1-3|.|.|TRBV5-6
CASSLDVVPSSGNTIYF
TGTGCCAGCAGCTTGGACGTGGTTCCGAGCTCTGGAAACACCATATATTTT
>TRBJ2-3|TRBD2|.|TRBV4-2
CASSLGRTSGSLSTDTQYF
TGTGCCAGCAGCCTCGGTCGGACTAGCGGGAGCTTGAGCACAGATACGCAGTATTTT
>TRBJ2-1|TRBD2|.|TRBV4-2
CASSPRGGGSYNEQFF
TGTGCCAGCAGTCCGCGGGGGGGCGGCTCCTACAATGAGCAGTTCTTC